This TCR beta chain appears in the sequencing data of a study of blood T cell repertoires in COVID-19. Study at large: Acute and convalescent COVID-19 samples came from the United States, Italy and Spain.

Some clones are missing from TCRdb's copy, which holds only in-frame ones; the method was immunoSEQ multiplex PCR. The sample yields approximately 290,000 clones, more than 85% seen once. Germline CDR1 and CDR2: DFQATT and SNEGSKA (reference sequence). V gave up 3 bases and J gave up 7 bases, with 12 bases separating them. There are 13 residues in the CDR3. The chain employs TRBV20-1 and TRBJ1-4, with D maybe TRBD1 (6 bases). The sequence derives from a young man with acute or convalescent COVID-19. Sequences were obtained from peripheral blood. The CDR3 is CSASKGGVEKLFF. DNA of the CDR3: TGCAGTGCTAGTAAGGGGGGGGTTGAAAAACTGTTTTTT.